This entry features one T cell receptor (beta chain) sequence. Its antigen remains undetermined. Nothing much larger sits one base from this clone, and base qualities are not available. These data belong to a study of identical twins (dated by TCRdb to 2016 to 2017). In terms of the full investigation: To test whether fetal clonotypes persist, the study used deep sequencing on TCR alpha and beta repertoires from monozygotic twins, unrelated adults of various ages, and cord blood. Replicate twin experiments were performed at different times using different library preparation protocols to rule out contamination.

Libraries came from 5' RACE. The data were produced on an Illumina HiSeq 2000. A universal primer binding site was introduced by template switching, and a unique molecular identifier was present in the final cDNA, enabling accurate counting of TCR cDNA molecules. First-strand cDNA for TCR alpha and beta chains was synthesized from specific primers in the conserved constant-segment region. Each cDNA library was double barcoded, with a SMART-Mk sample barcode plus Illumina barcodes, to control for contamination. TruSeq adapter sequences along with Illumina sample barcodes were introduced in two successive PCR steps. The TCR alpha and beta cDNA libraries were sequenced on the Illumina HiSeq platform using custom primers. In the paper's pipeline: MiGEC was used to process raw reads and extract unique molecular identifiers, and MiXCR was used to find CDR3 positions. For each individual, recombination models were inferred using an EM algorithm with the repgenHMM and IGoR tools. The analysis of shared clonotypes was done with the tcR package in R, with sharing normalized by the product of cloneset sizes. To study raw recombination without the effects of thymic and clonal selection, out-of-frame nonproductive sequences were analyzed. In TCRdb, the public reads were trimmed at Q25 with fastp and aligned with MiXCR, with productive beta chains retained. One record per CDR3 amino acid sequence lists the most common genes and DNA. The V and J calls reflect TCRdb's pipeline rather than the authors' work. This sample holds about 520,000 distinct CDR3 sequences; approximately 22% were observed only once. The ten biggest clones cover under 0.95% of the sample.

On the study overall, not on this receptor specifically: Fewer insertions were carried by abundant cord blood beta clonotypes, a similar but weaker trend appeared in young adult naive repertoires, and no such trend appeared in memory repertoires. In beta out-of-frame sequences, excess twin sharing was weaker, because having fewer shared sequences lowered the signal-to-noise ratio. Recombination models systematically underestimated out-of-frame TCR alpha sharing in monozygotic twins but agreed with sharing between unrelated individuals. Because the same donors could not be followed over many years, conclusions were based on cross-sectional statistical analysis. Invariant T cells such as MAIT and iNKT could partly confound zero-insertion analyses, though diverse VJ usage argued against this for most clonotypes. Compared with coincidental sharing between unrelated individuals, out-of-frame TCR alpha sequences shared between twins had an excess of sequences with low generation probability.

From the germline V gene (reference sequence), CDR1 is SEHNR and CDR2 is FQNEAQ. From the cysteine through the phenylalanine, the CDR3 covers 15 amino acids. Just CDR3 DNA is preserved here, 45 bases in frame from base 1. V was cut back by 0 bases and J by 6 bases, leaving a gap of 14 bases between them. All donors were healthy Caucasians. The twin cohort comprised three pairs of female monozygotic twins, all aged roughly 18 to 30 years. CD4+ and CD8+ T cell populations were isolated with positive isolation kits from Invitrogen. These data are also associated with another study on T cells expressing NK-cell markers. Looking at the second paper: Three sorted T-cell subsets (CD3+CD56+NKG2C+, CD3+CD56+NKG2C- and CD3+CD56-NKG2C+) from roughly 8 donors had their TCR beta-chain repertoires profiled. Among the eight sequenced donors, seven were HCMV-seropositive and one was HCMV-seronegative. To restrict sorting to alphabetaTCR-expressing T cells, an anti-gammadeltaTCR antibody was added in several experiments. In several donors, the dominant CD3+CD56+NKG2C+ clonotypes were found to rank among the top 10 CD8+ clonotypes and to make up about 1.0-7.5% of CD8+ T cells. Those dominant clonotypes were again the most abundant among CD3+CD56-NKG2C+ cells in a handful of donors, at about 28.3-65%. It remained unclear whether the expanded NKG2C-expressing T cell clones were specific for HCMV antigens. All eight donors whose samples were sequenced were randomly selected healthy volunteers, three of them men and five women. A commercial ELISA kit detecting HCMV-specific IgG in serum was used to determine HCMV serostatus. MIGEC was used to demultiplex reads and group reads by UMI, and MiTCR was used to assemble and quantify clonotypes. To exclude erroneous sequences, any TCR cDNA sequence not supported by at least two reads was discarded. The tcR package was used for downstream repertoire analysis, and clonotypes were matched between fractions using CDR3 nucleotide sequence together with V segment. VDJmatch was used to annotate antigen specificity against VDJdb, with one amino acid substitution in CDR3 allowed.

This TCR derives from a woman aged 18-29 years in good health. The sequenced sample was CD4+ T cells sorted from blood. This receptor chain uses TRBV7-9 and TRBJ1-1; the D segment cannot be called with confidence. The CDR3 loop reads CASSLAGHGVAEAFF. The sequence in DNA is TGTGCCAGCAGCTTAGCCGGGCACGGGGTCGCTGAAGCTTTCTTT.